The clone carrying this TCR beta chain showed up many times. The data belong to a study of human T cells and chemical hapten exposure. One entry per CDR3 protein results from TCRdb running MiXCR on the RACE reads. The repertoire holds 95,000 to 150,000 distinct CDR3 sequences, with approximately 10% as singletons. This CDR3 contains 15 residues. The trim removed 6 bases at V and 0 bases at J, leaving 2 bases unmatched. Germline V CDR1 and CDR2: SNHLY, FYNNEI. Time point here: patch test 3, about 24 weeks after DPC sensitization. The treatment is: therapeutic diphenylcyclopropenone sensitization with weekly scalp DPC.

Sequencing used whole blood, obtained in connection with sensitization to the hapten diphenylcyclopropenone (DPC). The TCR originated in a woman aged 45-59 years with alopecia areata. Some clones in this sample may be carry-over from other donors' samples. The V and J genes are TRBV2 and TRBJ2-3, with 11 nucleotides matching TRBD2. Written as DNA, the CDR3 is TGTGCCAGCAGAAGGACTAGCGGGAGCACAGATACGCAGTATTTT. Protein: CASRRTSGSTDTQYF.